This paragraph reports one TCR beta chain. Germline loops: CDR1 SGDLS, CDR2 YYNGEE. J lost 5 bases, V lost 1 base, and 7 bases had no gene match. CDR3 size: 16 residues. The data originate from a study of cytomegalovirus exposure and HLA in healthy donors. Study-wide context: The 110 or so validation repertoires used a platform that matched the one used for the 550 to 800 first-cohort repertoires, as a later analysis reported.

Profiled with immunoSEQ multiplex PCR; TCRdb holds only in-frame clones, not every one. The data show about 340,000 clones, about nine tenths seen once. Sequenced: PBMCs. This clonotype was obtained from a woman younger than 30 in good health and CMV-seronegative. This sequence joins TRBV9 and TRBJ2-5, with TRBD2 matching over 11 bases. CDR3 in DNA: TGTGCCAGCAGCGTATTAACTAGCGGGGGTGGGGAGACCCAGTACTTC. It yields the protein CASSVLTSGGGETQYF.